The entry below describes one T cell receptor (beta chain). The sample belongs to a study of blood T cell repertoires in COVID-19. Only in-frame clones appear in the TCRdb table, and some are missing; sequencing was by immunoSEQ multiplex PCR. Among over 25,000 clones listed, roughly 85% were seen once. What was sequenced was peripheral blood. This receptor was identified in a woman between 50 and 59 years old with active COVID-19.

In nucleotides, the CDR3 is TGTGCCAGCAGTGAGGGGGACTTCTTGGAGACCCAGTACTTC. This codes for CASSEGDFLETQYF. The V call is TRBV25-1, the J call TRBJ2-5; perhaps TRBD2 as D (6 bases). V shed 3 bases and J shed 5 bases, with 13 bases lying between them. CDR3 length equals 14 residues. CDR1 and CDR2 from the germline V gene are MGHDK and SYGVNS.